The 19 T cell receptor beta chains presented below share a single source sample, sequenced in a study of early T cells in non-severe SARS-CoV-2 infection. MiXCR, run by TCRdb on the 5' RACE reads, gives a single entry per CDR3 protein. The sample consists of more than 65,000 distinct CDR3 sequences, roughly an eighth of them appearing once. The sequencing sample was made of whole blood. The receptors derive from an adult who was a healthcare worker with PCR-confirmed SARS-CoV-2 infection or an uninfected control (not recorded which).

As concerns this clonotype: Given a much more abundant clone one base away, this may be a read error. The chain carries TRBV6-6 and TRBJ2-1; no clear D. In germline, CDR1 is MNHNY, CDR2 SVGAGI (reference sequence). The CDR3 spans 14 residues. The CDR3 region is CTSRWPLSGDEQFF. The CDR3 coding sequence is TGTACCAGCAGATGGCCGCTATCTGGAGATGAGCAGTTCTTC.

This clonotype was detected ten times or more. Relative to the germline gene, one junction end is altered; a read error may explain this. This chain uses TRBV7-2 with TRBJ1-3, with unresolved D. Germline V gene lookup returns CDR1 SGHTA and CDR2 FQGNSA. This CDR3 spans 13 amino acids. The CDR3 is CADIPFSENTIYF. In DNA form, the CDR3 reads TGTGCCGACATCCCGTTCTCTGAAAACACCATATATTTT. The whole variable domain, remainder taken from reference TRBV7-2 and TRBJ1-3, is GAGVSQSPSNKVTEKGKDVELRCDPISGHTALYWYRQSLGQGLEFLIYFQGNSAPDKSGLPSDRFSAERTGGSVSTLTIQRTQQEDSAVYLCADIPFSENTIYFGEGSWLTVV.

The J gene is TRBJ2-7, the V gene TRBV12-3 or TRBV12-4; D might be TRBD2 (5 bases). This CDR3 has 13 residues. Trimming stripped 5 bases from V and 3 bases from J, with 11 bases between. The CDR3, as DNA: TGTGCCAGCAGTCCTGTAGAGGGCTACGAGCAGTACTTC. Translated, it gives CASSPVEGYEQYF.

This clonotype was seen repeatedly, ten times or more. The chain couples TRBV2 to TRBJ2-5, with 7 bases lining up with TRBD2. Germline values: CDR1 SNHLY, CDR2 FYNNEI. CDR3 length: 15 amino acids. After removal of 4 bases from V and 4 bases from J, the junction contained 9 bases not matched to a gene. The CDR3 sequence is CASSGRDYYAETQYF. CDR3 DNA sequence: TGTGCCAGCAGTGGCCGGGACTATTATGCAGAGACCCAGTACTTC.

This clonotype showed up many times. One junction end does not reproduce the germline sequence, and a read error may be involved. The V gene is TRBV18, the J gene TRBJ2-4; a weak D match, TRBD1 (6 bases). Germline lookup yields CDR1 KGHSH and CDR2 LQKENI. There are 15 residues in the CDR3. Here the CDR3 DNA reads TGTGCCAGTTCACCGGCAGGGGTGACCAAAAACATTCAGTACTTC. Translating gives CASSPAGVTKNIQYF.

The chain recombines TRBV27 with TRBJ2-2; 7 bases fit TRBD1. J was trimmed by 6 bases and V by 3 bases; bases with no gene match: 7. CDR3 length: 15 amino acids. The germline gives CDR1 MNHEY, CDR2 SMNVEV (reference sequence). DNA for the CDR3: TGTGCCAGCAGTTTTAGGGGGCAGGTAGCCGGGGAGCTGTTTTTT. It is translated as CASSFRGQVAGELFF.

This clonotype was counted many times. The J gene is TRBJ2-5, the V gene TRBV29-1; D is unclear. The germline gives CDR1 SQVTM, CDR2 ANQGSEA. This CDR3 spans 12 amino acids. The V end was cut by 3 bases, the J end by 0 bases, with 5 bases between. The CDR3 reads CSVDKDQETQYF. The CDR3 bases are TGCAGCGTTGACAAGGACCAAGAGACCCAGTACTTC.

The table lists this clonotype with a few counts. This chain joins TRBV18 and TRBJ2-5; possible D gene TRBD1, 6 bases. Germline V gives CDR1 KGHSH, CDR2 LQKENI. The V end lost 3 bases, the J end lost 7 bases, and 15 bases lay between the germline ends. The CDR3 is 14 amino acids. The CDR3 spells CASSPQGIQTTQYF. DNA for the CDR3: TGTGCCAGCTCACCCCAGGGGATACAGACGACCCAGTACTTC.

The genes are TRBV9 and TRBJ2-1, with 10 positions matching TRBD2. Per germline, CDR1 SGDLS and CDR2 YYNGEE. The CDR3 sequence is 15 residues long. J lost 4 bases, V lost 4 bases, and 5 bases had no gene match. This chain's CDR3 is CASSRETSGYNEQFF. CDR3 bases: TGTGCCAGCAGCCGAGAGACTAGCGGGTACAATGAGCAGTTCTTC.

This clonotype has at least ten counts. J is TRBJ1-1 and V is TRBV12-3 or TRBV12-4; weak D call: TRBD1 (5 bases). Trimming took off 6 bases at V and 5 bases at J, with 16 bases between the two ends. This CDR3 region has 14 residues. This chain's CDR3 is CASRLGPGGTEAFF. CDR3 DNA sequence: TGTGCCAGCAGGTTGGGCCCCGGGGGGACTGAAGCTTTCTTT.

In this sample, this clonotype turned up many times. This rearrangement joins TRBV2 to TRBJ2-3; 7 positions match TRBD2. The J segment lost 1 base and the V segment lost 5 bases, leaving 12 bases of the junction unmatched. This CDR3 is built from 17 residues. CDR1 and CDR2 (germline): SNHLY, FYNNEI. The CDR3: CASSSWRETRGTDTQYF. The CDR3 DNA sequence: TGTGCCAGCAGTTCCTGGCGGGAGACGAGGGGCACAGATACGCAGTATTTT.

This clonotype was observed at least ten times. The chain links TRBV20-1 to TRBJ2-1, with 9 bases matching TRBD2. The J segment lost 7 bases and the V segment lost 2 bases, leaving 12 bases of the junction unmatched. Germline loops: CDR1 DFQATT, CDR2 SNEGSKA (reference sequence). The CDR3 is made up of 16 amino acids. The CDR3 region is CSARLPAGGPSNEQFF. The CDR3 bases are TGCAGTGCTAGACTACCCGCGGGAGGGCCCTCAAATGAGCAGTTCTTC.

Many counts were recorded for this clonotype. The rearrangement links TRBV4-3 to TRBJ2-7; the D gene is possibly TRBD1 (6 bases). Trimming took off 6 bases at V and 3 bases at J, with 18 bases between the two ends. The CDR3 extends over 15 amino acids. Germline V gene lookup returns CDR1 LGHNA and CDR2 YSLEER. For the CDR3, the DNA is TGCGCCAGCAGTCCCAGCGCCGGGACAAACTACGAGCAGTACTTC. Encoded protein: CASSPSAGTNYEQYF.

This clonotype showed up many times. This chain uses TRBV12-3 or TRBV12-4 with TRBJ2-7, with D maybe TRBD1 (5 bases). This CDR3 spans 11 amino acids. Trimming took 6 bases from V and 4 from J, leaving 7 bases between them. The CDR3, as DNA: TGTGCCAGCAGCCAGGGTTACGAGCAGTACTTC. Residues: CASSQGYEQYF.

This clonotype was seen at least ten times. The chain couples TRBV20-1 to TRBJ2-7; D unresolved. The CDR3 contains 14 residues. CDR1 is DFQATT, CDR2 SNEGSKA, per germline (reference sequence). Trimming left V 0 bases short and J 6 bases short, with 15 bases between. As DNA, the CDR3 is TGCAGTGCTAGAGAATCCCGGGCATTCGCCGAGCAGTACTTC. Encoded protein: CSARESRAFAEQYF.

Concerning this clonotype itself: With a much larger clone just one base away, this may be a read error. The chain combines TRBV7-6 with TRBJ2-6; weak D call: TRBD1 (5 bases). There are 15 residues in the CDR3. CDR1 is SGHVS, CDR2 FNYEAQ, per germline. CDR3 in DNA: TGTGCCAGCAGCTTCGGCGGATCTGGGGCCAACGTCCCGACTTTC. This codes for CASSFGGSGANVPTF.

This clonotype was counted at least ten times. V gene TRBV7-2 combines with J gene TRBJ2-5; TRBD1 agrees at 9 bases. Germline CDR1 and CDR2: SGHTA and FQGNSA. Trimming removed 4 bases from V and 2 bases from J; junction bases left unmatched: 5. The CDR3 has 15 residues. The CDR3 loop reads CASSSPGQGQETQYF. The CDR3, as DNA: TGTGCCAGCAGCTCCCCGGGACAGGGTCAAGAGACCCAGTACTTC.

This clonotype came up many times. This chain joins TRBV15 and TRBJ1-1; D unclear. The germline gives CDR1 LNHNV, CDR2 YYDKDF (reference sequence). The V end lost 3 bases, the J end lost 0 bases, and 8 bases lay between the germline ends. The CDR3 spans 14 residues. Here the CDR3 reads CATSRGGMNTEAFF. DNA for the CDR3: TGTGCCACCAGCAGGGGAGGGATGAACACTGAAGCTTTCTTT.

This clonotype was seen repeatedly, ten times or more. Here the CDR3 DNA reads TGTGCCAGCACCCCGGGACTGCCTAACAATGAGCAGTTCTTC. Translated: CASTPGLPNNEQFF. V usage is TRBV28 and J usage is TRBJ2-1, with D tentatively TRBD2 (6 bases). Trimming removed 7 bases at V and 5 bases at J, with 15 bases between. There are 14 residues in the CDR3. Per germline, CDR1 MDHEN and CDR2 SYDVKM.